This record covers a single TCR beta chain. Its antigen is not yet known. There are no base qualities to consult, and no much larger clone falls within one base. V and J are trimmed by 5 bases and 4 bases, and the gene matches miss 11 bases of the junction. The CDR3 runs 17 amino acids, cysteine and phenylalanine included. The kept DNA is CDR3 alone, 51 bases in frame from the first base. The germline V gene provides CDR1 SGHTA and CDR2 FQGTGA. This sample was included in a study of blood T cell repertoires in COVID-19 (dated by TCRdb to about 2020). The study in broad terms: Samples covering the acute and convalescent phases of COVID-19 were provided by collaborators in the United States, Italy and Spain. The material from the prospective study consisted of cDNA or gDNA derived from T cells, B-cell-depleted T cells, or PBMCs. Deeply sampled blood TCRbeta repertoires from subjects exposed to, actively infected with, or recovered from COVID-19 were included in the dataset. The repertoires were released in a freely available public database intended as a resource for research on the immune response to SARS-CoV-2. Samples came from the ongoing ImmuneRACE study (first 160 participants) plus 1,254 subjects from 6 global collaborators. Nearly every sample came with metadata listing a de-identified subject ID, COVID-19 status, age in years and sex. Where HLA class I and class II types were available, the types were taken from metadata supplied by the sample provider, not from assay-based typing.

Beyond this particular receptor, the publication reports: The amount of clinical and demographic metadata varied by source and participant and was provided uncurated.

TCRbeta CDR3 regions were amplified from genomic DNA using the immunoSEQ Assay, a bias-controlled multiplex PCR. In the source study's methods: The number of nucleated cells in each sample was estimated by amplification of reference gene primers within the assay. To quantify the absolute abundance of each unique TCRbeta CDR3 rearrangement, sequence reads were collapsed and filtered. For each sample, productive Simpson clonality was calculated by taking the square root of Simpson's diversity index across productive rearrangements. What TCRdb holds here is the immuneACCESS table cut down to in-frame rearrangements. Part of the clones is not present; checked against another copy, under half of the missing clones reflect an unresolved V gene, and the others are unexplained. That table gives V, J and clone size, and the DNA gave D and trimming. The sample yields 360,000 or so clones; approximately 89% were counted once. The top ten clonotypes cover 3.5% to 4% of the sample.

One collaborating source in Seattle enrolled patients during active infection and followed them longitudinally through the course of disease. The collaborating institutions used their own protocols to collect whole blood in K2EDTA tubes. For TCRbeta analysis, collaborators shipped samples in one of three forms: frozen whole blood, isolated PBMCs, or DNA extracted from either of those sample types. The sequence was obtained from a woman aged 55-69 years with COVID-19, enrolled during active disease. Specimen: peripheral blood. The sequence links TRBV7-3 to TRBJ2-2; 9 nucleotides in the junction match TRBD2. The nucleotide sequence is TGTGCCAGCAGCCCTTCTGCGCGGGGGGGCTTCACCGGGGAGCTGTTTTTT. It translates to CASSPSARGGFTGELFF.